This T cell receptor (beta chain) was profiled in a study of human versus mouse CDR3 diversity and MHC coevolution. Study outcomes and limitations: Compared with mice, human CDR3s carried more deletions and insertions on average. Human T cells were selected on more than five MHC II alleles.

Produced via immunoSEQ multiplex PCR; TCRdb's table is partial and in-frame only. The sample includes around 74,000 clones, roughly 92% of them seen just once. From germline, CDR1 is LNHDA and CDR2 SQIVND (reference sequence). The CDR3 loop spans 13 amino acids. V was shortened by 5 bases and J by 8 bases, with 15 bases between the two germline ends. Points on this clone: No antigen is known for it.

The TCR originated in a person between 25 and 70 years old in good health. The V call is TRBV19, the J call TRBJ1-2; possibly TRBD1 for D (6 bases). The sequenced sample was naive CD4+ T cells from blood. Noted subset: CD45RO-negative CD62L-positive naive CD4 T cells. The CDR3 reads CASSSDRSRGYTF. CDR3 in DNA: TGTGCCAGTAGTTCCGACAGGAGTAGGGGCTACACCTTC.